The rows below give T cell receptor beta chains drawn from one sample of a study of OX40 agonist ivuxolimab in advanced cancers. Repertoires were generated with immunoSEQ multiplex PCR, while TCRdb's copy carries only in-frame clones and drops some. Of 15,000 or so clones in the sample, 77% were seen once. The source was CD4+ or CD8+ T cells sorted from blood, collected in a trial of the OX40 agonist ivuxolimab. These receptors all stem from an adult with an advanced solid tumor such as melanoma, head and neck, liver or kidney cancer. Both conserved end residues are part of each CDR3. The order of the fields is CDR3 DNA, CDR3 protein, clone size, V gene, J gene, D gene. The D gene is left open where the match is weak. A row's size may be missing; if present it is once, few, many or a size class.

cdr3_nt: TGTGCCTGGGGACAAGGTGCGAGTGAGCAGTACTTC; cdr3_aa: CAWGQGASEQYF; clone_size: once; v_call: TRBV7-9; j_call: TRBJ2-7; d_call: .
cdr3_nt: TGTGCCAGCAGCTCCGGGACTAGCACAGATACGCAGTATTTT; cdr3_aa: CASSSGTSTDTQYF; clone_size: .; v_call: TRBV6-5; j_call: TRBJ2-3; d_call: .
cdr3_nt: TGTGCCAGCAAAACCGGGGCTAGCGGGCTCCGGGACTACGAGCAGTACTTC; cdr3_aa: CASKTGASGLRDYEQYF; clone_size: .; v_call: TRBV5-6; j_call: TRBJ2-7; d_call: TRBD2
cdr3_nt: TGTGCCAGCAGTTACGACAGGGCTGATCAGCCCCAGCATTTT; cdr3_aa: CASSYDRADQPQHF; clone_size: once; v_call: TRBV6-5; j_call: TRBJ1-5; d_call: TRBD1
cdr3_nt: TGTGCCAGCAGTTGGGGTTGGTCTTTCGAGTCCTACGAGCAGTACTTC; cdr3_aa: CASSWGWSFESYEQYF; clone_size: .; v_call: TRBV28; j_call: TRBJ2-7; d_call: .
cdr3_nt: TGTGCCAGCAGCTTTGGGGATTCAGAGACCCAGTACTTC; cdr3_aa: CASSFGDSETQYF; clone_size: .; v_call: TRBV5-6; j_call: TRBJ2-5; d_call: .
cdr3_nt: TGTGCCAGCAGTAACCGGGACGCCTACGAGCAGTACTTC; cdr3_aa: CASSNRDAYEQYF; clone_size: .; v_call: TRBV7-6; j_call: TRBJ2-7; d_call: .
cdr3_nt: TGTGCCAGCAGTACCCGACGCGTTTATCCCTACGAGCAGTACTTC; cdr3_aa: CASSTRRVYPYEQYF; clone_size: few; v_call: TRBV6-5; j_call: TRBJ2-7; d_call: .
cdr3_nt: TGCGCCAGCAGCCAAGATGCTAGCGGGGCCGATCTGTACAATGAGCAGTTCTTC; cdr3_aa: CASSQDASGADLYNEQFF; clone_size: .; v_call: TRBV4-1; j_call: TRBJ2-1; d_call: TRBD2
cdr3_nt: TGTGCCAGCAGCCATACAGGGTGGGGGAAGAGTGAAAAACTGTTTTTT; cdr3_aa: CASSHTGWGKSEKLFF; clone_size: .; v_call: TRBV28; j_call: TRBJ1-4; d_call: .
cdr3_nt: TGTGCCAGTAGTATCGGGGGGAGGGCCTTCACAGATACGCAGTATTTT; cdr3_aa: CASSIGGRAFTDTQYF; clone_size: .; v_call: TRBV19; j_call: TRBJ2-3; d_call: TRBD2
cdr3_nt: TGTGCCTGGGGACAGGCTCCTTCGGGCTACACCTTC; cdr3_aa: CAWGQAPSGYTF; clone_size: .; v_call: TRBV2; j_call: TRBJ1-2; d_call: TRBD1
cdr3_nt: TGCGCCAGCAGCCACCTCGGGGGACAGGGCGCGAACACTGAAGCTTTCTTT; cdr3_aa: CASSHLGGQGANTEAFF; clone_size: few; v_call: TRBV4-1; j_call: TRBJ1-1; d_call: TRBD1
cdr3_nt: TGTGCCAGCAGCTCCCCACGAATAGGAGAAGCTTTCTTT; cdr3_aa: CASSSPRIGEAFF; clone_size: .; v_call: TRBV7-2; j_call: TRBJ1-1; d_call: .
cdr3_nt: TGCGCCAGCAGCCAAGATCGGGGGAGTACAGGAGAGACCCAGTACTTC; cdr3_aa: CASSQDRGSTGETQYF; clone_size: .; v_call: TRBV4-1; j_call: TRBJ2-5; d_call: .
cdr3_nt: TGTGCCAGCAGTTACGGTCAGTCAGATACGCAGTATTTT; cdr3_aa: CASSYGQSDTQYF; clone_size: .; v_call: TRBV6-6; j_call: TRBJ2-3; d_call: .
cdr3_nt: TGCGCCAGCAGCCAAGATCCCGGGAATGGGGAGCAGTACTTC; cdr3_aa: CASSQDPGNGEQYF; clone_size: .; v_call: TRBV4-3; j_call: TRBJ2-7; d_call: .
cdr3_nt: TGCGCCAGCAGTGCTTTATGGAGGGCAGATACGCAGTATTTT; cdr3_aa: CASSALWRADTQYF; clone_size: .; v_call: TRBV5-1; j_call: TRBJ2-3; d_call: .
cdr3_nt: TGTGCCAGCCCTCGGGACAGCCTAACCTACGAGCAGTACTTC; cdr3_aa: CASPRDSLTYEQYF; clone_size: .; v_call: TRBV6-1; j_call: TRBJ2-7; d_call: TRBD1
cdr3_nt: TGTGCCTGGGACTGGTCCTTAGCTAACTATGGCTACACCTTC; cdr3_aa: CAWDWSLANYGYTF; clone_size: .; v_call: TRBV30; j_call: TRBJ1-2; d_call: .
cdr3_nt: TGTGCCAGCAGTGGACTAGCGGCATACAATGAGCAGTTCTTC; cdr3_aa: CASSGLAAYNEQFF; clone_size: .; v_call: TRBV6-5; j_call: TRBJ2-1; d_call: TRBD2